This T cell receptor (beta chain) was documented in a study of cytomegalovirus exposure and HLA in healthy donors. About the research overall: Among about 179 million T cells, an earlier analysis found roughly 100 million unique TCR beta sequences.

This clone was recorded once. Germline lookup yields CDR1 SGHNT and CDR2 YYREEE (reference sequence). There are 12 residues in the CDR3. Unmatched junction bases numbered 4, after V lost 4 bases and J lost 8 bases. The PCR employed 60 Vbeta primers together with 13 Jbeta primers. Repertoires were generated with immunoSEQ multiplex PCR, while TCRdb's copy carries only in-frame clones and drops some. The sample consists of 150,000 to 200,000 clones, nearly 80% of them appearing once. Sequencing input: PBMCs. V gene TRBV5-4 combines with J gene TRBJ1-2; the match to TRBD1 covers 8 bases. The origin of this receptor is a woman aged 50 to 60 in good health and CMV-seropositive. CDR3 residues: CASSPDRAGYTF. The CDR3 coding sequence is TGTGCCAGCAGCCCGGACAGGGCAGGCTACACCTTC.